The clone carrying this T cell receptor (beta chain) was counted a few times. No antigen is known for it. The sample comes from a study of identical twins. Study-level results: A partial confounding effect on zero-insertion analyses could come from invariant MAIT and iNKT cells. Out-of-frame alpha sequences shared by twins were enriched for low generation probability.

cDNA carried unique molecular identifiers, and a universal primer site was added by template switching. TCRdb independently ran MiXCR on the 5' RACE reads; one entry per CDR3 protein. This sample carries about 300,000 distinct CDR3 sequences, roughly an eighth of them seen once, and the ten largest clones take roughly 7%. CDR3 length equals 14 residues. Germline CDR1 SGHRS, CDR2 YFSETQ. Deletions cut 4 bases from V and 2 bases from J, with 13 bases between. The sample also formed part of further work on yellow fever vaccine responses in identical twins.

The sample comprised CD8+ T cells sorted from blood. This rearrangement joins TRBV5-1 to TRBJ2-7; D is undetermined. The receptor's source is a woman aged 18-29 years in good health. In DNA form, the CDR3 reads TGCGCCAGCAGCGCTCGAGACAACCCCTACGAGCAGTACTTC. Translated: CASSARDNPYEQYF.